The T cell receptor (beta chain) described here comes from a study of shared clonotypes between healthy human individuals. Original analysis: Junction-only immunoSEQ sequences carried no quality scores, so filtering differed. Assay used: immunoSEQ multiplex PCR; TCRdb lists only in-frame clones, some missing. V and J calls and clone size are those listed in that table; D and trimming were worked out from the DNA. The table includes 450,000 to 500,000 clones, approximately 78% detected once. This clone was seen at least ten times. Germline CDR1 is WNHNN and CDR2 is SYGVQD (reference sequence). There are 16 residues in the CDR3. The junction had 7 bases not matched to a gene; V was cut back by 2 bases and J by 7 bases.

This clonotype originated in a woman in her 40s in good health. Some clones in this sample may be carry-over from other donors' samples. The genes are TRBV10-1 and TRBJ2-1, with TRBD2 matching 11 bases. Specimen: PBMCs. CDR3 nucleotide sequence: TGCGCCAGCAGTGAGGAGGGTTCTAGCGGGAGGAATGAGCAGTTCTTC. It specifies CASSEEGSSGRNEQFF.